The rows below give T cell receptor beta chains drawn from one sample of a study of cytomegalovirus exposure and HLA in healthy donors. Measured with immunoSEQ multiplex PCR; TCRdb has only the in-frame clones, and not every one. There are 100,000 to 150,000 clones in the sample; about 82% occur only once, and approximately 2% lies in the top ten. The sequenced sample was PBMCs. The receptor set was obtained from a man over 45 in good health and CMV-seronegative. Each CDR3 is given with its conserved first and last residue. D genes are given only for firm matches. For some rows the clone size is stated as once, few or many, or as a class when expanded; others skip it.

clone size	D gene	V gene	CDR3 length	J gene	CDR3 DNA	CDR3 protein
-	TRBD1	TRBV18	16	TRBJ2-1	TGTGCCAGCTCACCTACCGGGACAGGGACTACCAATGAGCAGTTCTTC	CASSPTGTGTTNEQFF
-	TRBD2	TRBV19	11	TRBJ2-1	TGTGCCAGTTGGGGAGGGGATGAGCAGTTCTTC	CASWGGDEQFF
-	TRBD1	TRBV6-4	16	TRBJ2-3	TGTGCCAGCAGTGAGGCTGGGACAGGGCACACAGATACGCAGTATTTT	CASSEAGTGHTDTQYF
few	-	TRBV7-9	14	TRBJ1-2	TGTGCCAGCAGCTTAGGCGGCAGTATCTATGGCTACACCTTC	CASSLGGSIYGYTF
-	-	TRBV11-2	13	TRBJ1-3	TGTGCCAGCAGCCCGGACACGGCGAACACCATATATTTT	CASSPDTANTIYF
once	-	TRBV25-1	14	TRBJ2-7	TGTGCCAGCAGTGACCTGACAAAAACCTACGAGCAGTACTTC	CASSDLTKTYEQYF
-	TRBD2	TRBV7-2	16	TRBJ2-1	TGTGCCAGCAGCCCTGGTAGCGGGGGGGCGGAGAATGAGCAGTTCTTC	CASSPGSGGAENEQFF
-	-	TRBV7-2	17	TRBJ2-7	TGTGCCAGCAGCTCCCTTACGGACTATAGCGGTTACTACGAGCAGTACTTC	CASSSLTDYSGYYEQYF
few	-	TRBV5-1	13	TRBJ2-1	TGCGCCAGCGGGGGCCGCCCCGTCAATGAGCAGTTCTTC	CASGGRPVNEQFF
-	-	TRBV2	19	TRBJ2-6	TGTGCCAGCAGTCAAACCGGGGGTCCCATCGACTCTGGGGCCAACGTCCTGACTTTC	CASSQTGGPIDSGANVLTF
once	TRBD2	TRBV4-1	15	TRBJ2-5	TGCGCCAGCAGCCAATTCGCGAGCGGGGGCAAGACCCAGTACTTC	CASSQFASGGKTQYF
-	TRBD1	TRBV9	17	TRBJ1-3	TGTGCCAGCAGCGTAGCCGGTGAGACAGGGGCAGGAAACACCATATATTTT	CASSVAGETGAGNTIYF
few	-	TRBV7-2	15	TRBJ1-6	TGTGCCAGCAGCTTAAACCCCGCGGGTAATTCACCCCTCCACTTT	CASSLNPAGNSPLHF
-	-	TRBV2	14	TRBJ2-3	TGTGCCAGCAGTCCTACAGGGTTCACAGATACGCAGTATTTT	CASSPTGFTDTQYF
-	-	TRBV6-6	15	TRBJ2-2	TGTGCCAGCAAAAGGGGACTTCAAAACACCGGGGAGCTGTTTTTT	CASKRGLQNTGELFF
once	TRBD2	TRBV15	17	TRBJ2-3	TGTGCCACCAGCAGAGATTGGCTAGCGGCTAGCACAGATACGCAGTATTTT	CATSRDWLAASTDTQYF
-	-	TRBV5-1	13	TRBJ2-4	TGCGCCAGCAGCTATGACAGTAAAAACATTCAGTACTTC	CASSYDSKNIQYF
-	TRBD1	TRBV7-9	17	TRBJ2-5	TGTTCCAGCAGCTCCCCAAGACAGGGTCAGGGATGGGAGACCCAGTACTTC	CSSSSPRQGQGWETQYF
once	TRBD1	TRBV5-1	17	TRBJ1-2	TGCGCCAGCAGCTTGGGAGGACAGGGGATTGTTAACTATGGCTACACCTTC	CASSLGGQGIVNYGYTF
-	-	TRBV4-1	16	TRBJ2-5	TGCGCCAGCAGCCAAGTACACTCAGCCCGGGTGAAGACCCAGTACTTC	CASSQVHSARVKTQYF
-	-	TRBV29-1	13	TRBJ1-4	TGCAGCGTTGGAGCGGCAGCCAATGAAAAACTGTTTTTT	CSVGAAANEKLFF
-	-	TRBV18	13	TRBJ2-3	TGTGCCAGCTCACAGGGGAGGTCAGATACGCAGTATTTT	CASSQGRSDTQYF
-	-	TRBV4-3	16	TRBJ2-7	TGCGCCAGCAGCCAATGCGGGGACAGCCCCCCCCGGGAGCAGTACTTC	CASSQCGDSPPREQYF
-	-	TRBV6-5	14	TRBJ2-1	TGTGCCAGCAATGGGGGGGCTATGAACAATGAGCAGTTCTTC	CASNGGAMNNEQFF
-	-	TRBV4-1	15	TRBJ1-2	TGCGCCAGCAGCCAGGGGGTGGGGGCTCCCTATGGCTACACCTTC	CASSQGVGAPYGYTF
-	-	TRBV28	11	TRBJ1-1	TGTGCCAGCAGTTTGTACAGTGAAGCTTTCTTT	CASSLYSEAFF
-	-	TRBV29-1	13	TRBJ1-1	TGCAGCGTGACCTGGAGCGGGGACACTGAAGCTTTCTTT	CSVTWSGDTEAFF
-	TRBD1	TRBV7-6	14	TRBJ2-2	TGTGCCAGCAGCCCAGACAGGGCCACCGGGGAGCTGTTTTTT	CASSPDRATGELFF
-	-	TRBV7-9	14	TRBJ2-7	TGTGCCAGCAGCAGGCGGGCTTCCCCTCCCGAGCAGTACTTC	CASSRRASPPEQYF
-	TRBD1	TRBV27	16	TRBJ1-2	TGTGCCAGCAGTTTATACCCCGCACAGGGGCTTTATGGCTACACCTTC	CASSLYPAQGLYGYTF
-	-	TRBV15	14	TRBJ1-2	TGTGCCACCAGCAGAGGGTCGGGGAACTATGGCTACACCTTC	CATSRGSGNYGYTF
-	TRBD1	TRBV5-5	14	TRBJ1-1	TGTGCCAGCAGCCCGACAGGGGTGAACACTGAAGCTTTCTTT	CASSPTGVNTEAFF
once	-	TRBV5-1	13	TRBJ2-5	TGCGCCAGCAGCTTATCAGGGGATGGGACCCAGTACTTC	CASSLSGDGTQYF
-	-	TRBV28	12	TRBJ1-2	TGTGCCAGCAGCCGACAGAACTATGGCTACACCTTC	CASSRQNYGYTF
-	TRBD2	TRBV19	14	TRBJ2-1	TGTGCCAGTAGAGCACAGCGGGGATCAGAAGAGCAGTTCTTC	CASRAQRGSEEQFF
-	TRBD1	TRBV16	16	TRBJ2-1	TGTGCCAGCAGCCAGGGACAGGAAAGCTCCTACAATGAGCAGTTCTTC	CASSQGQESSYNEQFF
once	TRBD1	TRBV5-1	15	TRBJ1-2	TGCGCCAGCAGCTTGTCCGGGACAGGGTCGGATGGCTACACCTTC	CASSLSGTGSDGYTF
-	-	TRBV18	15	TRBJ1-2	TGTGCCAGCTCACCACCTGGCCGGGGTGCCTATGGCTACACCTTC	CASSPPGRGAYGYTF
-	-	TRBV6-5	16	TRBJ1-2	TGTGCCAGCAGTTACGGCGGGGGAGGTCATAACTATGGCTACACCTTC	CASSYGGGGHNYGYTF
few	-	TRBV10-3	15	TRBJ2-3	TGTGCCATCAGTGATTCGGCAGGAGGGACAGATACGCAGTATTTT	CAISDSAGGTDTQYF
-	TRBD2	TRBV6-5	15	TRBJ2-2	TGTGCCAGTAATAGGCGGGGGGGCGTCACCGGGGAGCTGTTTTTT	CASNRRGGVTGELFF
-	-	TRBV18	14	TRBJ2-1	TGTGCCAGCTCACCACTACTCTCTGGCGGTGAGCAGTTCTTC	CASSPLLSGGEQFF
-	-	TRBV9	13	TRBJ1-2	TGTGCCAGCAGCGACGAGACAGGCTATGGCTACACCTTC	CASSDETGYGYTF
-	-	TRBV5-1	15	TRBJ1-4	TGCGCCAGCAGCTTCCAGGGGCAGACTAATGAAAAACTGTTTTTT	CASSFQGQTNEKLFF
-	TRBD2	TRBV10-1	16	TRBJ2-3	TGCGCCAGGGGGACTAGCGGGGACCGCTACACAGATACGCAGTATTTT	CARGTSGDRYTDTQYF
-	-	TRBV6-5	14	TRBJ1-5	TGTGCCAGCAACCTCCCGGGGGGCAATCAGCCCCAGCATTTT	CASNLPGGNQPQHF